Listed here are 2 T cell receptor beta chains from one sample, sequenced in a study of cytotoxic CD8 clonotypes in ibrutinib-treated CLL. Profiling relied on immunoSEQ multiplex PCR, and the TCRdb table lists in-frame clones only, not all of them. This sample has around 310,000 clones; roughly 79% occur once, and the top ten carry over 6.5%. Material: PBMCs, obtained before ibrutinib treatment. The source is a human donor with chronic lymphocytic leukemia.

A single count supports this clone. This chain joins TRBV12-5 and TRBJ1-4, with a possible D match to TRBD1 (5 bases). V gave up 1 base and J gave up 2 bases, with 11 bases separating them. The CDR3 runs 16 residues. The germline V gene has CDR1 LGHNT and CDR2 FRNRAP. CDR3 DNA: TGTGCTAGTGGTTTGGACTCGTGGGGGACTAATGAAAAACTGTTTTTT. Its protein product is CASGLDSWGTNEKLFF.

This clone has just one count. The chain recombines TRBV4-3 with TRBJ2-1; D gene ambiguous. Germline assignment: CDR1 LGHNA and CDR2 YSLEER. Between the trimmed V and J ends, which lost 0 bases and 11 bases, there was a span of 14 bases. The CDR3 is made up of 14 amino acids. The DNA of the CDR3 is TGCGCCAGCAGCCAAGACTACTCCCCATTAAAGCAGTTCTTC. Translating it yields CASSQDYSPLKQFF.